Shown below are 22 T cell receptor beta chains from a single sample sequenced in a study of cytomegalovirus exposure and HLA in healthy donors. With 60 Vbeta and 13 Jbeta primers, the PCR was carried out. Profiled with immunoSEQ multiplex PCR; TCRdb holds only in-frame clones, not every one. The profile shows 150,000 to 200,000 clones, 70% to 85% of them singletons. The sample consisted of PBMCs. Every receptor here comes from a boy aged 2 to 10 in good health and CMV-seronegative.

This clone showed up just a few times. DNA for the CDR3: TGTGCCAGCAGTTTCTCAAGCAGGGATCCGAACTATGGCTACACCTTC. Amino acid sequence: CASSFSSRDPNYGYTF. The chain joins TRBV27 to TRBJ1-2, with D perhaps TRBD1 (5 bases). From germline, CDR1 is MNHEY and CDR2 SMNVEV (reference sequence). V lost 3 bases, J lost 2 bases, and 16 bases lay in between. This CDR3 has 16 amino acids.

This chain joins TRBV7-2 and TRBJ2-5; D is ambiguous. The germline V and J ends were trimmed by 4 bases and 2 bases, with 14 bases remaining between them. CDR3 length: 15 amino acids. Germline V lookup: CDR1 SGHTA, CDR2 FQGNSA. CDR3 protein: CASSYHFTPQETQYF. CDR3 in DNA: TGTGCCAGCAGCTACCACTTCACTCCGCAAGAGACCCAGTACTTC.

This clone was picked up a small number of times. The chain couples TRBV12-1 to TRBJ2-5; whether TRBD2, the table's D call, matches the DNA was not checked. TRBV12-1 is an annotated pseudogene. The CDR3 is made up of 14 amino acids. CDR3: CASLIQRGCETQYF. CDR3 bases: TGTGCCAGCCTAATCCAGCGGGGCTGCGAGACCCAGTACTTC.

The chain couples TRBV5-1 to TRBJ2-3; D perhaps matches TRBD1 (5 bases). Germline V gene data show CDR1 as SGHRS and CDR2 as YFSETQ. The germline V and J ends were trimmed by 3 bases and 2 bases, with 10 bases remaining between them. The CDR3 covers 14 residues. CDR3 residues: CASSSDRNTDTQYF. As DNA, the CDR3 is TGCGCCAGCAGCTCTGACAGAAACACAGATACGCAGTATTTT.

The V and J genes are TRBV6-5 and TRBJ2-5, with TRBD2 as a possible D gene (5 bases). The CDR3 sequence is 14 residues long. V was trimmed by 4 bases and J by 2 bases, leaving 11 bases between them. Germline CDR1 reads MNHEY; CDR2 reads SVGAGI. The CDR3 reads CASSSGLTQETQYF. The CDR3 nucleotides are TGTGCCAGCAGTTCTGGACTGACTCAAGAGACCCAGTACTTC.

The CDR3 protein is CASKSNQETQYF. In DNA, the CDR3 is TGTGCCAGCAAGTCTAACCAAGAGACCCAGTACTTC. The chain employs TRBV2 and TRBJ2-5, with D unresolved. There are 12 residues in the CDR3. The V end was cut by 7 bases, the J end by 0 bases, with 6 bases between. The germline V gene has CDR1 SNHLY and CDR2 FYNNEI.

This clone has a handful of counts. The chain has TRBV4-2 and TRBJ2-3, with 9 bases identical to TRBD2. CDR3 size: 16 residues. V lost 0 bases, J lost 2 bases, and 3 bases stayed unmatched. CDR1 and CDR2 from the germline V gene are LGHNA and YNFKEQ. CDR3 bases: TGTGCCAGCAGCCAAGATGCTAGCGGGGCCACAGATACGCAGTATTTT. Translated: CASSQDASGATDTQYF.

The chain carries TRBV9 and TRBJ1-5; D is perhaps TRBD1 (6 bases). V was pared by 0 bases and J by 3 bases, with 19 bases between. The CDR3 length is 18 residues. In germline, CDR1 is SGDLS, CDR2 YYNGEE. The CDR3 coding sequence is TGTGCCAGCAGCGTAGGTTCAAGGGGGTCGATCCACAATCAGCCCCAGCATTTT. Translating gives CASSVGSRGSIHNQPQHF. Variable domain in full (rest from reference TRBV9 and TRBJ1-5): DSGVTQTPKHLITATGQRVTLRCSPRSGDLSVYWYQQSLDQGLQFLIQYYNGEERAKGNILERFSAQQFPDLHSELNLSSLELGDSALYFCASSVGSRGSIHNQPQHFGDGTRLSIL.

This clone was recorded once. This CDR3 is CASSLDKGAGNIQYF. CDR3 DNA: TGTGCCAGCAGCTTAGACAAGGGGGCCGGAAACATTCAGTACTTC. The chain links TRBV11-2 to TRBJ2-4, with TRBD1 identical over 7 bases. V shed 0 bases, J shed 6 bases, and the junction held 5 bases outside the gene matches. This CDR3 contains 15 residues. Germline V lookup: CDR1 SGHAT, CDR2 FQNNGV.

This clone was seen only a few times. CDR3 loop: CASSMQADQPQHF. The CDR3 DNA reads TGTGCCAGTAGTATGCAGGCTGATCAGCCCCAGCATTTT. The V gene is TRBV19, the J gene TRBJ1-5; D gene uncertain. The CDR3 runs 13 residues. Germline lookup yields CDR1 LNHDA and CDR2 SQIVND (reference sequence). Between the trimmed V and J ends, which lost 3 bases and 5 bases, there was a span of 8 bases. The entire variable domain, with the rest obtained from reference TRBV19 and TRBJ1-5, is as follows: DGGITQSPKYLFRKEGQNVTLSCEQNLNHDAMYWYRQDPGQGLRLIYYSQIVNDFQKGDIAEGYSVSREKKESFPLTVTSAQKNPTAFYLCASSMQADQPQHFGDGTRLSIL.

V usage is TRBV4-1 and J usage is TRBJ1-2; D perhaps matches TRBD1 (6 bases). The germline gives CDR1 MGHRA, CDR2 YSYEKL. This CDR3 region has 15 residues. The V end lost 5 bases, the J end lost 2 bases, and 15 bases lay between the germline ends. The CDR3: CASSYTPQGNYGYTF. CDR3 sequence (DNA): TGCGCCAGCAGCTATACACCGCAGGGGAACTATGGCTACACCTTC.

The rearrangement uses TRBV7-8 and TRBJ2-5, with 9 bases aligning to TRBD1. With the DNA end fitting TRBJ2-7 better, the J assignment may be wrong. CDR3 length equals 14 residues. CDR1 SGHVS and CDR2 FQNEAQ come from the germline V gene. The chain's CDR3 is CASSNAGQGYEQYF. CDR3 DNA sequence: TGTGCCAGCTCCAATGCGGGACAGGGTTACGAGCAGTACTTC.

This clone was seen once. The rearrangement links TRBV21-1 to TRBJ1-1; TRBD1 is the table's D call, not checked against the DNA. TRBV21-1 is annotated as a pseudogene. CDR3 length equals 13 residues. CDR3 in amino acids: CAKQGDLNTEAFF. The CDR3 bases are TGTGCCAAGCAGGGGGATCTCAACACTGAAGCTTTCTTT.

The gene calls are TRBV7-8 and TRBJ2-3; maybe TRBD1 (5 bases). From germline, CDR1 is SGHVS and CDR2 FQNEAQ. The ends were cut back, 5 bases at V and 2 bases at J, with 14 bases in the middle. The length of the CDR3 is 15 residues. CDR3 region: CASSQTVAPTDTQYF. As DNA, the CDR3 is TGTGCCAGCAGCCAGACAGTGGCCCCCACAGATACGCAGTATTTT.

For the CDR3, the DNA is TGTGCCAGCAGCCCAGGACAGGGGACTGGAAACACCATATATTTT. It translates to CASSPGQGTGNTIYF. V and J are TRBV5-4 and TRBJ1-3, with 9 positions matching TRBD1. Germline V gene sequence: CDR1 SGHNT, CDR2 YYREEE (reference sequence). The CDR3 has 15 residues. V shed 4 bases, J shed 2 bases, and the junction held 4 bases outside the gene matches.

The V and J genes are TRBV7-9 and TRBJ2-5; 8 bases align to TRBD2. V gave up 5 bases and J gave up 2 bases; unmatched junction bases: 7. CDR3 length equals 15 residues. Per the germline V gene, CDR1 is SEHNR and CDR2 is FQNEAQ (reference sequence). CDR3 bases: TGTGCCAGCAGCGCCTCGGGGGGGCATCAAGAGACCCAGTACTTC. Translated, it gives CASSASGGHQETQYF.

This clone has just one count. The chain joins TRBV7-9 to TRBJ1-5; TRBD1 is a possible D gene (5 bases). V gave up 6 bases and J gave up 1 base, with 13 bases separating them. The CDR3 consists of 15 residues. Germline assignment: CDR1 SEHNR and CDR2 FQNEAQ (reference sequence). The CDR3 sequence is CASRSTGGSNQPQHF. In DNA form, the CDR3 reads TGTGCCAGCAGGTCAACAGGTGGAAGCAATCAGCCCCAGCATTTT.

The gene calls are TRBV20-1 and TRBJ2-5; D uncertain. Trimming removed 5 bases from V and 3 bases from J, with 7 bases in between. The CDR3 is made up of 11 amino acids. Per the germline V gene, CDR1 is DFQATT and CDR2 is SNEGSKA (reference sequence). The CDR3 DNA reads as TGCAGTGCTGCGGATAAAGAGACCCAGTACTTC. It translates to CSAADKETQYF.

This clone was seen a few times. This chain links TRBV15 with TRBJ2-7; possibly TRBD1 for D (5 bases). Germline loops: CDR1 LNHNV, CDR2 YYDKDF (reference sequence). This CDR3 is built from 16 residues. V shed 0 bases and J shed 2 bases, with 14 bases lying between them. The CDR3 region has the DNA TGTGCCACCAGCAGAGATCTCGCAGGGTCGACCTACGAGCAGTACTTC. Translation gives CATSRDLAGSTYEQYF.

A remark on this clone: The junction departs from germline at one end; a sequencing error may be responsible. The rearrangement joins TRBV7-9 to TRBJ2-7; D might be TRBD1 (6 bases). CDR1 and CDR2 (germline): SEHNR, FQNEAQ (reference sequence). The CDR3 runs 17 residues. The CDR3 DNA follows: TGTTCCAGCAGCTTGCATCCAGGGGCCCTATCCTCCTACGAGCAGTACTTC. Translated, it gives CSSSLHPGALSSYEQYF.

The chain joins TRBV21-1 to TRBJ1-5; the D segment call TRBD1 is taken from the table without a DNA check. TRBV21-1 is a listed pseudogene. CDR3 length equals 14 residues. The CDR3 is CASSNRQVTQPQHF. Written as DNA, the CDR3 is TGTGCCAGCAGCAATCGACAGGTGACTCAGCCCCAGCATTTT.

The chain has TRBV9 and TRBJ2-5; TRBD2 matches 8 bases. This CDR3 is built from 15 residues. V lost 4 bases, J lost 1 base, and 6 bases stayed unmatched. Germline CDR1 is SGDLS and CDR2 is YYNGEE. Written as DNA, the CDR3 is TGTGCCAGCAGCCTTAGCGGGGCAATCCAAGAGACCCAGTACTTC. It specifies CASSLSGAIQETQYF.